This T cell receptor (beta chain) comes out of a study of blood T cell repertoires in COVID-19. Study at large: In each case, the material was cDNA or gDNA derived from T cells, B-cell-depleted T cells, or PBMCs.

Sequencing used immunoSEQ multiplex PCR; TCRdb keeps in-frame clones, though not all of them. The sample records about 170,000 clones, approximately 84% being singletons. The TCR sequence derives from a man between 40 and 49 years old who had recovered from COVID-19. Sequencing input: peripheral blood.

The CDR3 loop reads CASTSPGTGMYEQYF. The CDR3 DNA reads as TGCGCCAGCACTTCCCCGGGGACAGGGATGTACGAGCAGTACTTC. This chain links TRBV23-1 with TRBJ2-7; TRBD1 matches 9 bases. TRBV23-1 is an ORF for which the function is uncertain. This CDR3 is 15 amino acids long. Unmatched junction bases numbered 11, after V lost 7 bases and J lost 4 bases.